The entry that follows covers one T cell receptor beta chain sequence. Germline loops: CDR1 MDHEN, CDR2 SYDVKM. Trimming took 4 bases from V and 10 from J; bases not matched to a gene: 12. The CDR3 totals 15 residues. This specimen comes from a study of blood T cell repertoires in COVID-19. The table came from immunoSEQ multiplex PCR; TCRdb's copy has only in-frame clones and leaves some out. The sample shows hundreds of thousands of clones, around nine tenths of them seen only once. The chain links TRBV28 to TRBJ2-1; TRBD1 agrees at 8 bases. Sample: PBMCs or T cells enriched from blood (not recorded which). This TCR derives from a woman in her 40s who had recovered from COVID-19. CDR3 residues: CASSSPGTGSGEQFF. Written as DNA, the CDR3 is TGTGCCAGCAGTTCCCCCGGGACAGGATCCGGGGAGCAGTTCTTC.